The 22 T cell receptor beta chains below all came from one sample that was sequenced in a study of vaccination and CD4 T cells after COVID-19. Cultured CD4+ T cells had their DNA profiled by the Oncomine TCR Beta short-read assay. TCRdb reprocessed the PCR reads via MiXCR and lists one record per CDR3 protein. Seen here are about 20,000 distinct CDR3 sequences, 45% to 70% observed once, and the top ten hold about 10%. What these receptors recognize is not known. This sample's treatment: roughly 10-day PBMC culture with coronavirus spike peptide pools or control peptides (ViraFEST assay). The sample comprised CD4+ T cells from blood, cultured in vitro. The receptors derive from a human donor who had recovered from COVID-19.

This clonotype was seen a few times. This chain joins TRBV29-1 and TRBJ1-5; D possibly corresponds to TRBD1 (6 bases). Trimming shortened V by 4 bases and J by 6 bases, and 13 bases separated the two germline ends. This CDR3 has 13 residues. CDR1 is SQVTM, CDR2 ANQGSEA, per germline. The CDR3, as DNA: TGCAGCGTTGTAGGGGGGATGGGTCAGCCCCAGCATTTT. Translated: CSVVGGMGQPQHF.

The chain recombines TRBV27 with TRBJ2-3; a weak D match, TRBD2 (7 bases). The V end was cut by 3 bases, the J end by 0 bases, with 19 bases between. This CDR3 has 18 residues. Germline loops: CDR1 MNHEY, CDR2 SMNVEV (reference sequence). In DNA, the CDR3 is TGTGCCAGCAGTTTGAGGGGGGGGCCTAGCGGTAGCACAGATACGCAGTATTTT. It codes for CASSLRGGPSGSTDTQYF.

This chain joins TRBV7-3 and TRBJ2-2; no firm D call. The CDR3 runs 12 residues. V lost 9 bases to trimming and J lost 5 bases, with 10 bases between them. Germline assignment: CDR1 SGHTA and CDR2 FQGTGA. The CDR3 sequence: CASRGETGELFF. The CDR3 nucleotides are TGTGCCAGTAGAGGAGAGACCGGGGAGCTGTTTTTT. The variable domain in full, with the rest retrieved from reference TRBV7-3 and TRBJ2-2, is GAGVSQTPSNKVTEKGKYVELRCDPISGHTALYWYRQSLGQGPEFLIYFQGTGAADDSGLPNDRFFAVRPEGSVSTLKIQRTERGDSAVYLCASRGETGELFFGEGSRLTVL.

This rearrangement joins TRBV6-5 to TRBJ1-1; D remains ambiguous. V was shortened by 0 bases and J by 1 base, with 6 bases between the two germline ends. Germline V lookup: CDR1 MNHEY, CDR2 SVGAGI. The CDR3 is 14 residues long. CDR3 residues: CASSYSTGNTEAFF. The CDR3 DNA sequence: TGTGCCAGCAGTTACTCGACCGGGAACACTGAAGCTTTCTTT.

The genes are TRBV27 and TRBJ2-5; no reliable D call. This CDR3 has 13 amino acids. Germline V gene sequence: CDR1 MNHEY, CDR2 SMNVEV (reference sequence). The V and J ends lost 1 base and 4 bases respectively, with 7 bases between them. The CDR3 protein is CASSLFRSETQYF. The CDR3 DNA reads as TGTGCCAGCAGTTTATTCAGGTCAGAGACCCAGTACTTC.

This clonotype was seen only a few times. The CDR3 DNA reads as TGCAGTGCTAGAAACGGACTGTATAGCAATCAGCCCCAGCATTTT. Translating gives CSARNGLYSNQPQHF. The chain combines TRBV20-1 with TRBJ1-5; D gene unclear. The CDR3 consists of 15 residues. Trimming left V 2 bases short and J 0 bases short, with 11 bases between. Per germline, CDR1 DFQATT and CDR2 SNEGSKA (reference sequence).

The CDR3 DNA reads TGTGCCAGCAGCTCTACCACTAGCTCGTTTGAGCAGTTCTTC. Translating gives CASSSTTSSFEQFF. The rearrangement joins TRBV9 to TRBJ2-1; a possible D gene is TRBD2 (6 bases). This CDR3 has 14 residues. Looked up from germline, CDR1 is SGDLS and CDR2 is YYNGEE. The V and J ends lost 4 bases and 9 bases respectively, with 17 bases between them.

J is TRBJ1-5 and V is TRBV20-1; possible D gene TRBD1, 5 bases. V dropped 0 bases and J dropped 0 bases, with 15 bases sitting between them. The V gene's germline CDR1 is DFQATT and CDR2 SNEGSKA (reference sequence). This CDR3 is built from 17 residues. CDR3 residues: CSAREAGSVYSNQPQHF. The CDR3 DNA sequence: TGCAGTGCTAGAGAGGCAGGGTCAGTGTATAGCAATCAGCCCCAGCATTTT.

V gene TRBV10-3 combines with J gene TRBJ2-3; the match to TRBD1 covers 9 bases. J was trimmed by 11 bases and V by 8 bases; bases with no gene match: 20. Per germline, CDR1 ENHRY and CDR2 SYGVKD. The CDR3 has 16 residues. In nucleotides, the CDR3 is TGTGCCATCGGTCCGCCCCCGGGACAGGGATTCCTATGGCAGTATTTT. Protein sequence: CAIGPPPGQGFLWQYF.

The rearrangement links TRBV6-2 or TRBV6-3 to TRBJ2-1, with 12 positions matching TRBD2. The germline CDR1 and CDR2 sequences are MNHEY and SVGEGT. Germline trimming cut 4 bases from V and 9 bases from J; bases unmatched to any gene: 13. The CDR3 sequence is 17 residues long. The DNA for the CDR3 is TGTGCCAGCAGTTTCCGGACTAGCGGGGTTGCCCTTGGTGAGCAGTTCTTC. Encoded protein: CASSFRTSGVALGEQFF.

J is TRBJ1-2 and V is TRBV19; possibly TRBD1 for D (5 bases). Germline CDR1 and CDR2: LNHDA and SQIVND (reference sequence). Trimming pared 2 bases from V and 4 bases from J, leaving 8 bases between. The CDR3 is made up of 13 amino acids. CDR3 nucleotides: TGTGCCAGTAGTATATCGACAGCCTATGGCTACACCTTC. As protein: CASSISTAYGYTF.

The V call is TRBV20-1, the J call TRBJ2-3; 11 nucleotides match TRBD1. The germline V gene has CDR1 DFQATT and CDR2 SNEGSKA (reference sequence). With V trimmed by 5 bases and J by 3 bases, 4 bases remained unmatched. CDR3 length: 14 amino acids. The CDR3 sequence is CSAGGQGVTDTQYF. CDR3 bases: TGCAGTGCTGGGGGACAGGGGGTAACAGATACGCAGTATTTT.

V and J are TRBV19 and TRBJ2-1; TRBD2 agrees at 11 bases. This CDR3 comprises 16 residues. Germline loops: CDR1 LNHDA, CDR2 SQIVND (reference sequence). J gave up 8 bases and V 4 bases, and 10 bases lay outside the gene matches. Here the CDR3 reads CASSKVLSGRADEQFF. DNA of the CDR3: TGTGCCAGTAGTAAGGTACTTAGCGGGAGGGCCGATGAGCAGTTCTTC.

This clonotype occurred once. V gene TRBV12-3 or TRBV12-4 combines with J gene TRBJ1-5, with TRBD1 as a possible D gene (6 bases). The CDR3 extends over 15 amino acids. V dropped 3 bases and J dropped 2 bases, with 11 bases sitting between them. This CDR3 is CASSFMAGGNQPQHF. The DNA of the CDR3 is TGTGCCAGCAGTTTTATGGCAGGGGGCAATCAGCCCCAGCATTTT.

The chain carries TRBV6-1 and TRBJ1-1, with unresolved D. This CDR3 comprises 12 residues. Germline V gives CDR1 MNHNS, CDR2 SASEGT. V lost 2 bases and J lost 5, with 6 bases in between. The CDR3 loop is CASSERGTEAFF. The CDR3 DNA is TGTGCCAGCAGTGAACGCGGGACTGAAGCTTTCTTT.

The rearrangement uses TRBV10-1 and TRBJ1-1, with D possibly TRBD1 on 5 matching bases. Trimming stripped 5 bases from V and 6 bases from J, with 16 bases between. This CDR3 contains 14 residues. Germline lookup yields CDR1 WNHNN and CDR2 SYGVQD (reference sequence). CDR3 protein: CASSSRTLGAEAFF. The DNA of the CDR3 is TGCGCCAGCAGTTCCCGGACTCTGGGGGCTGAAGCTTTCTTT.

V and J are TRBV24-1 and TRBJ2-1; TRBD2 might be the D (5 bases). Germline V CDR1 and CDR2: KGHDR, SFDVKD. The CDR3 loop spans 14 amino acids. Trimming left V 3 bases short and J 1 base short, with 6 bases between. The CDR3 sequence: CATSDRTSYNEQFF. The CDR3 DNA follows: TGTGCCACCAGTGATAGGACTTCCTACAATGAGCAGTTCTTC.

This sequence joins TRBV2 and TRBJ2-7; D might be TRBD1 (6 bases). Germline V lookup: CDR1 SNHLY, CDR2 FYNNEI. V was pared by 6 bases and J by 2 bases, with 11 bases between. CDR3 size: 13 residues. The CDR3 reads CASSTTGTYEQYF. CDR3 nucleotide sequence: TGTGCCAGCAGCACCACAGGGACCTACGAGCAGTACTTC.

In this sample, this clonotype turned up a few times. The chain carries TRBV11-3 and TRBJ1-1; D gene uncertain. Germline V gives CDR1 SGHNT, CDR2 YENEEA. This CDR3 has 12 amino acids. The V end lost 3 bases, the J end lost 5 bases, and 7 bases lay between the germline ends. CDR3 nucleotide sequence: TGTGCCAGCAGCTTCATTAGGACTGAAGCTTTCTTT. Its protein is CASSFIRTEAFF. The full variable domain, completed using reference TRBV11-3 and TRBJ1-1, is EAGVVQSPRYKIIEKKQPVAFWCNPISGHNTLYWYLQNLGQGPELLIRYENEEAVDDSQLPKDRFSAERLKGVDSTLKIQPAELGDSAVYLCASSFIRTEAFFGQGTRLTVV.

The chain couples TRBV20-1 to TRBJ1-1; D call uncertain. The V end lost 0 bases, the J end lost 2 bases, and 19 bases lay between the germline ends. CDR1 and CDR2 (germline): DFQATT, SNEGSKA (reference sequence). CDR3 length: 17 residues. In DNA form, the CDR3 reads TGCAGTGCTAGAGATGGTTCGAAGGGCGCCCTAAACACTGAAGCTTTCTTT. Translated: CSARDGSKGALNTEAFF.

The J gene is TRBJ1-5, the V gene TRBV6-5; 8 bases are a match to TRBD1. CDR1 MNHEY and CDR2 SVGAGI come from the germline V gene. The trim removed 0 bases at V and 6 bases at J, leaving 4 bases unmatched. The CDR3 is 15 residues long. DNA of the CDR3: TGTGCCAGCAGTTACTCGGACAGGGAGGGTCAGCCCCAGCATTTT. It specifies CASSYSDREGQPQHF.

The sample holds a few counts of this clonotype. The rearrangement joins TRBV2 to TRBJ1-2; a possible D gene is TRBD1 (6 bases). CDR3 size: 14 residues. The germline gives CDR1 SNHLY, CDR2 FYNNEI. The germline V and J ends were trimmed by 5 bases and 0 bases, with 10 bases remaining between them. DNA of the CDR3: TGTGCCAGCAGTTACAGGGAAGCTAACTATGGCTACACCTTC. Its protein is CASSYREANYGYTF.